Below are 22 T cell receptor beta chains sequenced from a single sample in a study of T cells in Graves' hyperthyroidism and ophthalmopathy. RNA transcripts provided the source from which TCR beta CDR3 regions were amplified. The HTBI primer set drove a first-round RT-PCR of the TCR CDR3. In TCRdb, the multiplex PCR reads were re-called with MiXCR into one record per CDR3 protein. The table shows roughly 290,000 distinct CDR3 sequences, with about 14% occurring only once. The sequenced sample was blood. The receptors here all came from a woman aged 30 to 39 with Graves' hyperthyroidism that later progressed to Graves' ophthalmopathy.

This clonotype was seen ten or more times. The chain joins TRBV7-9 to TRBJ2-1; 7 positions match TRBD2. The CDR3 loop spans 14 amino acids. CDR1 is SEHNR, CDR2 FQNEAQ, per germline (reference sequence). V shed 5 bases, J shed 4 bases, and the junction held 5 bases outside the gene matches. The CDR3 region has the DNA TGTGCCAGCAGCGCCCCACTAGCGTACAATGAGCAGTTCTTC. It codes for CASSAPLAYNEQFF.

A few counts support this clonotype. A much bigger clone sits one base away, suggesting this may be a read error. Here the CDR3 reads CSAGDPTSGGAEQYF. The CDR3 DNA reads as TGCAGTGCTGGGGACCCGACTAGCGGGGGCGCCGAGCAGTACTTC. This chain uses TRBV20-1 with TRBJ2-7, with TRBD2 matching 12 bases. The CDR3 is made up of 15 amino acids. Germline V gene lookup returns CDR1 DFQATT and CDR2 SNEGSKA (reference sequence). V dropped 5 bases and J dropped 6; count of bases not matched to a gene: 11.

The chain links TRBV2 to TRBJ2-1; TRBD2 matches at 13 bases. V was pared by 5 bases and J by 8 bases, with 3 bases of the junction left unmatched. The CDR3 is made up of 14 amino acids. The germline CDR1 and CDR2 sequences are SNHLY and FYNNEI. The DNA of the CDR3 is TGTGCCAGCAGTTGGACTAGCGGGAGAGATGAGCAGTTCTTC. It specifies CASSWTSGRDEQFF.

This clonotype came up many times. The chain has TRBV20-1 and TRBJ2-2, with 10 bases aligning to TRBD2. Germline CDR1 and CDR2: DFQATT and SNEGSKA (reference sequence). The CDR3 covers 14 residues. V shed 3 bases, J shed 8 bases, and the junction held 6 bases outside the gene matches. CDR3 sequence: CSASRLAGAGELFF. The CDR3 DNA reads TGCAGTGCTAGCAGGCTAGCGGGAGCTGGGGAGCTGTTTTTT.

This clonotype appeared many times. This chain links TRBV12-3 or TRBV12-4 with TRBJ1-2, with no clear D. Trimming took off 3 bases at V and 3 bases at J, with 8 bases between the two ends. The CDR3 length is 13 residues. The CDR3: CASSFNMHYGYTF. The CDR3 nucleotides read TGTGCCAGCAGTTTCAACATGCACTATGGCTACACCTTC.

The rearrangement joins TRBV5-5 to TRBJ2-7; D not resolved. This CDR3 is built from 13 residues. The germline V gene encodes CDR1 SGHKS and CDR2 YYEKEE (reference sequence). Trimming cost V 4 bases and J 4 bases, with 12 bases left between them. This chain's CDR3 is CASSNADAYEQYF. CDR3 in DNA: TGTGCCAGCAGCAACGCGGACGCGTACGAGCAGTACTTC.

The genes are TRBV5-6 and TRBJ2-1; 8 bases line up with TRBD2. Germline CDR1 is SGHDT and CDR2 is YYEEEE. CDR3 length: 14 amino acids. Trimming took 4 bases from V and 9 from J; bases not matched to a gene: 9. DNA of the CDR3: TGTGCCAGCAGCACCGGGACTAGTCTCAGTGAGCAGTTCTTC. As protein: CASSTGTSLSEQFF. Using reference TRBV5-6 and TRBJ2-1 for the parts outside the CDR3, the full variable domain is DAGVTQSPTHLIKTRGQQVTLRCSPKSGHDTVSWYQQALGQGPQFIFQYYEEEERQRGNFPDRFSGHQFPNYSSELNVNALLLGDSALYLCASSTGTSLSEQFFGPGTRLTVL.

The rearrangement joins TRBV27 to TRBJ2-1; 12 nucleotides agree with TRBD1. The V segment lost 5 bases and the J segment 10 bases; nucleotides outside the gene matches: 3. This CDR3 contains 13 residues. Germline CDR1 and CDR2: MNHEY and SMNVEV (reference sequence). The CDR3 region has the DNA TGTGCCAGCAGTGGGACAGGGGGCCGGGAGCAGTTCTTC. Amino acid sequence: CASSGTGGREQFF.

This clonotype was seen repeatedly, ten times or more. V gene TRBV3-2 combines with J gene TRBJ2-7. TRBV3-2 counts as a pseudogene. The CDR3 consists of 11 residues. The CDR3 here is CATLKTYEQYF. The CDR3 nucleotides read TGTGCCACTCTAAAGACCTACGAGCAGTACTTC.

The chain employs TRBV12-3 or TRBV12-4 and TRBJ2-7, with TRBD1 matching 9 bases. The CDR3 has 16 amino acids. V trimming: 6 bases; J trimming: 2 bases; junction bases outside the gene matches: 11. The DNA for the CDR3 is TGTGCCAGCAGCCCGTGGCCGGGACAGGGAACCTACGAGCAGTACTTC. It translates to CASSPWPGQGTYEQYF.

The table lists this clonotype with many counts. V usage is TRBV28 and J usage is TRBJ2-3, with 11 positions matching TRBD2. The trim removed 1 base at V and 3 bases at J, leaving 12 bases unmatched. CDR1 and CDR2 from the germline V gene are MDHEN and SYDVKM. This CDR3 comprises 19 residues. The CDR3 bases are TGTGCCAGCAGTTTATTATCCGGGACTAGCGGATCCCCGACAGATACGCAGTATTTT. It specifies CASSLLSGTSGSPTDTQYF.

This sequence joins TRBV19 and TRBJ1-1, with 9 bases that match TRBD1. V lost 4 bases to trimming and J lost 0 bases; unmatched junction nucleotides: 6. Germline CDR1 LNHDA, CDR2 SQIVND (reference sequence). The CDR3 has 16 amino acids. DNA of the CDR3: TGTGCCAGTAGTACGAGGACAGGGGACGTGAACACTGAAGCTTTCTTT. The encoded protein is CASSTRTGDVNTEAFF.

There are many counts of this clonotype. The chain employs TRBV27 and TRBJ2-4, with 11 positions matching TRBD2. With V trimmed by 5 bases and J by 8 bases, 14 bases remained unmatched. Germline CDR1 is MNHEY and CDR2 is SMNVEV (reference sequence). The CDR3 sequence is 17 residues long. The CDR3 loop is CASSPWGLAGGGDIQYF. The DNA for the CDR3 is TGTGCCAGCAGTCCCTGGGGCCTAGCGGGAGGAGGGGACATTCAGTACTTC.

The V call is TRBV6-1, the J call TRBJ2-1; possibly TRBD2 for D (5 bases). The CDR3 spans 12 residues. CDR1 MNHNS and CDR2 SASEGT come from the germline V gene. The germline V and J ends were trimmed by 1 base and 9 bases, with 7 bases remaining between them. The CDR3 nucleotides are TGTGCCAGCAGTGAAGTAGGAGGTGAGCAGTTCTTC. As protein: CASSEVGGEQFF.

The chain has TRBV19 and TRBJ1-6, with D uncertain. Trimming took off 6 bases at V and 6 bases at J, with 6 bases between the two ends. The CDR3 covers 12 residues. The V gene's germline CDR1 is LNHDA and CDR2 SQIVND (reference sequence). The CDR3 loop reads CASRTGNSPLHF. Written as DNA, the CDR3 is TGTGCCAGTAGGACTGGTAATTCACCCCTCCACTTT.

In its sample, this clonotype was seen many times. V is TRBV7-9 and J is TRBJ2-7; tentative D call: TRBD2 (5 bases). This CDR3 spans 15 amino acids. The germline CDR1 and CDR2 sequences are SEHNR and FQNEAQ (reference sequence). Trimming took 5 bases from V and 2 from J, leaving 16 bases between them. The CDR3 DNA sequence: TGTGCCAGCAGCACCTCCCGGGAAACGGCCTACGAGCAGTACTTC. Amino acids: CASSTSRETAYEQYF.

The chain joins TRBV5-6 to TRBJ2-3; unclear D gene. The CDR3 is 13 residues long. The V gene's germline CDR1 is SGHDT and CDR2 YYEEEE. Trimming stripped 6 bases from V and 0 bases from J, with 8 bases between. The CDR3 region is CASKLGSTDTQYF. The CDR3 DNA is TGTGCCAGCAAATTGGGGAGCACAGATACGCAGTATTTT.

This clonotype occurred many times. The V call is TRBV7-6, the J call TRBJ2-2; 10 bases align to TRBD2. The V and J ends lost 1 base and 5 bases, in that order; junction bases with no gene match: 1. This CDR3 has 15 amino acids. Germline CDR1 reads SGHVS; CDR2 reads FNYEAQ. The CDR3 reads CASSLEAGGTGELFF. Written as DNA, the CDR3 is TGTGCCAGCAGCTTAGAAGCGGGAGGGACCGGGGAGCTGTTTTTT.

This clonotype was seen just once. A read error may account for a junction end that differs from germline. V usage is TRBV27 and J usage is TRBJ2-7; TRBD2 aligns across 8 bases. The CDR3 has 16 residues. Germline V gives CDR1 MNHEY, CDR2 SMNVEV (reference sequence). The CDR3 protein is CANSLTSGSLSHEQYF. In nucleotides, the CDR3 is TGCGCCAACAGCCTTACCAGCGGGAGCCTTAGCCACGAGCAGTACTTC.

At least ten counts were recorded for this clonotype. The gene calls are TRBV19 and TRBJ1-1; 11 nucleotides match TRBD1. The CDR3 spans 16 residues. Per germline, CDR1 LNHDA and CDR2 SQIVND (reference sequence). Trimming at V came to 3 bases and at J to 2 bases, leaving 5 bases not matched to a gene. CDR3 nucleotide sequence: TGTGCCAGTAGTATGGACAGGGGGCAATCTAACACTGAAGCTTTCTTT. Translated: CASSMDRGQSNTEAFF.

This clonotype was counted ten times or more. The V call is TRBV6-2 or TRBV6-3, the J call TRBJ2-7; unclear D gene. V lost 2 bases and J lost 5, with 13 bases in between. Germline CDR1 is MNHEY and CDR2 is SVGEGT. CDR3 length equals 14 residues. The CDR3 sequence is CASSYGPVKDEQYF. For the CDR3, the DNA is TGTGCCAGCAGTTACGGTCCAGTAAAGGACGAGCAGTACTTC.

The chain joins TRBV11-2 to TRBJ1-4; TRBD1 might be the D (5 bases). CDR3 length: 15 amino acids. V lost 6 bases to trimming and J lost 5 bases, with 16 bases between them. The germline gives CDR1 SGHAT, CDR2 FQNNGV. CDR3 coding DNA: TGTGCCAGCAGAAGCCCAGGGAAGGGGAATGAAAAACTGTTTTTT. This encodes CASRSPGKGNEKLFF.